The 6 T cell receptor beta chains given below trace back to one sample, sequenced in a study of blood T cell repertoires in COVID-19. The repertoire was sequenced with immunoSEQ multiplex PCR; TCRdb's copy has only in-frame clones and lacks some. The profile covers under 250,000 clones, with 82% appearing a single time and about 5% taken by the ten largest. Sequencing was carried out using peripheral blood. The receptors shown here come from a woman in her 70s with COVID-19, enrolled during active disease.

The rearrangement links TRBV9 to TRBJ2-1, with 7 bases that match TRBD2. Germline V gene lookup returns CDR1 SGDLS and CDR2 YYNGEE. The V segment lost 4 bases and the J segment 14 bases; nucleotides outside the gene matches: 12. This CDR3 contains 13 residues. CDR3 coding DNA: TGTGCCAGCAGCCCAAGTCCGGATCGGGGGGAGTTCTTC. Amino acid sequence: CASSPSPDRGEFF.

The chain has TRBV15 and TRBJ1-6; a weak D match, TRBD1 (5 bases). The CDR3 length is 16 residues. Trimming left V 0 bases short and J 10 bases short, with 16 bases between. Germline V gene lookup returns CDR1 LNHNV and CDR2 YYDKDF (reference sequence). The CDR3 loop reads CATSREGVGANSPLHF. The DNA of the CDR3 is TGTGCCACCAGCAGAGAGGGTGTAGGGGCAAACTCACCCCTCCACTTT.

The chain recombines TRBV6-5 with TRBJ2-7, with 8 bases aligning to TRBD1. Trimming removed 6 bases from V and 5 bases from J; junction bases left unmatched: 12. From germline, CDR1 is MNHEY and CDR2 SVGAGI. The CDR3 covers 15 residues. In nucleotides, the CDR3 is TGTGCCAGCAGGTCGCGACAGGGGCTAATGAACGAGCAGTACTTC. This gives the protein CASRSRQGLMNEQYF.

V gene TRBV3-1 (or the pseudogene TRBV3-2) combines with J gene TRBJ2-7; 7 bases map to TRBD1. Germline V gene sequence: CDR1 LGHDT, CDR2 YNNKEL (reference sequence). This CDR3 is built from 14 residues. J was trimmed by 4 bases and V by 2 bases; bases with no gene match: 5. The CDR3 DNA reads TGTGCCAGCAGCCAATCGGGACAGACATACGAGCAGTACTTC. This gives the protein CASSQSGQTYEQYF.

This clone was detected once. The chain employs TRBV28 and TRBJ2-3, with 10 nucleotides matching TRBD2. The CDR3 has 18 amino acids. Germline V gene data show CDR1 as MDHEN and CDR2 as SYDVKM. The V gene end was trimmed by 2 bases and the J gene end by 6 bases; junction bases not matched to a gene: 14. As DNA, the CDR3 is TGTGCCAGCAGTTTAACCCTCCTACTAGCGGGATTATCGGATACGCAGTATTTT. This gives the protein CASSLTLLLAGLSDTQYF. Variable domain in full (rest from reference TRBV28 and TRBJ2-3): DVKVTQSSRYLVKRTGEKVFLECVQDMDHENMFWYRQDPGLGLRLIYFSYDVKMKEKGDIPEGYSVSREKKERFSLILESASTNQTSMYLCASSLTLLLAGLSDTQYFGPGTRLTVL.

The chain uses TRBV5-8 and TRBJ1-5; unclear D gene. The germline CDR1 and CDR2 sequences are SGHTS and YDEGEE. The CDR3 contains 12 residues. Trimming removed 5 bases at V and 7 bases at J, with 10 bases between. CDR3 loop: CASSWGGQPQHF. The CDR3 bases are TGTGCCAGCAGTTGGGGAGGGCAGCCCCAGCATTTT. Full variable domain (outside the CDR3, taken from reference TRBV5-8 and TRBJ1-5): EAGVTQSPTHLIKTRGQQATLRCSPISGHTSVYWYQQALGLGLQFLLWYDEGEERNRGNFPPRFSGRQFPNYSSELNVNALELEDSALYLCASSWGGQPQHFGDGTRLSIL.